The next 18 T cell receptor beta chains were all read from a single sample in a study of blood T cell repertoires in COVID-19. The table came from immunoSEQ multiplex PCR; TCRdb's copy has only in-frame clones and leaves some out. The repertoire holds about 80,000 clones, about 82% seen once, with 15% to 20% in the top ten. Sequenced sample: peripheral blood. The receptors were gathered from a man older than 75 with active or convalescent COVID-19.

In its sample, this clone was seen once. This chain links TRBV5-1 with TRBJ2-1; 9 bases align to TRBD2. The CDR3 spans 16 residues. V dropped 4 bases and J dropped 3; count of bases not matched to a gene: 8. The germline V gene encodes CDR1 SGHRS and CDR2 YFSETQ. DNA of the CDR3: TGCGCCAGCAGCAGTTCTAGCGGGATAGGCTACAATGAGCAGTTCTTC. Protein: CASSSSSGIGYNEQFF.

This sequence joins TRBV18 and TRBJ1-4, with D tentatively TRBD1 (6 bases). Trimming pared 3 bases from V and 3 bases from J, leaving 14 bases between. Per germline, CDR1 KGHSH and CDR2 LQKENI. The CDR3 totals 16 residues. The chain's CDR3 is CASSPSTGQANEKLFF. CDR3 bases: TGTGCCAGCTCACCTTCCACAGGGCAGGCTAATGAAAAACTGTTTTTT.

This clone was seen a handful of times. The chain combines TRBV9 with TRBJ1-3; no firm D call. The CDR3 covers 13 residues. Germline lookup yields CDR1 SGDLS and CDR2 YYNGEE. Trimming left V 4 bases short and J 2 bases short, with 7 bases between. The CDR3 DNA is TGTGCCAGCAGCTTCCGGGCTGGAAACACCATATATTTT. This translates into CASSFRAGNTIYF.

The CDR3 sequence: CASSPASGTGELFF. For the CDR3, the DNA is TGTGCCAGCAGCCCCGCGTCTGGCACCGGGGAGCTGTTTTTT. The chain links TRBV7-7 to TRBJ2-2; D remains unclear. This CDR3 spans 14 amino acids. The germline V gene encodes CDR1 SSHAT and CDR2 FNYEAQ (reference sequence). The germline V and J ends were trimmed by 5 bases and 4 bases, with 11 bases remaining between them.

CDR3 bases: TGTGCCAGCAGCCCGCGGGGCGGAGCGGGGGGATACGAGCAGTACGTC. Its protein product is CASSPRGGAGGYEQYV. This sequence joins TRBV7-2 and TRBJ2-7; 9 bases map to TRBD2. J was trimmed by 4 bases and V by 5 bases; bases with no gene match: 12. This CDR3 region has 16 residues. The germline V gene encodes CDR1 SGHTA and CDR2 FQGNSA.

The chain combines TRBV30 with TRBJ1-2; perhaps TRBD1 as D (5 bases). The CDR3 has 13 amino acids. V lost 4 bases and J 1 base, leaving 10 bases between the germline ends. Germline V gene sequence: CDR1 GTSNPN, CDR2 SVGIG (reference sequence). CDR3: CAWNRRVNYGYTF. As DNA, the CDR3 is TGTGCCTGGAACAGGCGCGTTAACTATGGCTACACCTTC.

The chain carries TRBV7-9 and TRBJ1-2; the D is unclear. Germline CDR1 reads SEHNR; CDR2 reads FQNEAQ (reference sequence). V lost 1 base to trimming and J lost 1 base, with 7 bases between them. The CDR3 extends over 14 amino acids. The CDR3 loop is CASSLDGSNYGYTF. The CDR3 DNA is TGTGCCAGCAGCTTAGACGGGAGTAACTATGGCTACACCTTC.

V gene TRBV6-5 combines with J gene TRBJ2-7; TRBD1 agrees at 9 bases. Germline V gives CDR1 MNHEY, CDR2 SVGAGI. The CDR3 has 15 amino acids. V was pared by 5 bases and J by 0 bases, with 5 bases of the junction left unmatched. CDR3 sequence: CASSQDRGGSYEQYV. The CDR3 DNA is TGTGCCAGCAGTCAGGACAGGGGAGGCTCCTACGAGCAGTACGTC.

In its sample, this clone was seen once. The rearrangement links TRBV10-2 to TRBJ2-2; 10 bases are shared with TRBD2. Looked up from germline, CDR1 is WSHSY and CDR2 is SAAADI. V shed 8 bases, J shed 7 bases, and the junction held 10 bases outside the gene matches. This CDR3 region has 15 residues. Written as DNA, the CDR3 is TGCGCCAGCGAAACACTAGCGGGACGTCACGGGGAGCTGTTTTTT. Residues: CASETLAGRHGELFF.

The gene calls are TRBV9 and TRBJ1-2; 10 bases agree with TRBD1. Looked up from germline, CDR1 is SGDLS and CDR2 is YYNGEE. The CDR3 extends over 15 amino acids. V shed 4 bases and J 3 bases; nucleotides not matched to a gene: 6. CDR3 DNA: TGTGCCAGCAGCCGCCGGGACAGGGGATACTATGGCTACACCTTC. Protein sequence: CASSRRDRGYYGYTF.

The rearrangement uses TRBV7-2 and TRBJ2-3, with 12 positions matching TRBD2. Looked up from germline, CDR1 is SGHTA and CDR2 is FQGNSA. The CDR3 is 19 residues long. Losses at the gene ends were 0 bases for V and 4 bases for J; bases not matched to a gene: 11. The DNA for the CDR3 is TGTGCCAGCAGCTTAGCGGCGGCTAGCGGGGGGGCGGGTTCAGATACGCAGTATTTT. This translates into CASSLAAASGGAGSDTQYF.

J is TRBJ2-1 and V is TRBV9; possibly TRBD1 for D (6 bases). The CDR3 consists of 16 residues. The V gene's germline CDR1 is SGDLS and CDR2 YYNGEE. Deletions cut 0 bases from V and 0 bases from J, with 10 bases between. The CDR3 coding sequence is TGTGCCAGCAGCGTAGACAGGGCAAACTCCTACAATGAGCAGTTCTTC. Translation: CASSVDRANSYNEQFF. Based on the CDR3 plus reference TRBV9 and TRBJ2-1, the full variable domain is DSGVTQTPKHLITATGQRVTLRCSPRSGDLSVYWYQQSLDQGLQFLIQYYNGEERAKGNILERFSAQQFPDLHSELNLSSLELGDSALYFCASSVDRANSYNEQFFGPGTRLTVL.

This clone was counted a few times. This chain connects TRBV7-8 to TRBJ2-2; no clear D. V was pared by 1 base and J by 5 bases, with 5 bases between. The CDR3 covers 13 residues. The germline gives CDR1 SGHVS, CDR2 FQNEAQ. CDR3 nucleotides: TGTGCCAGCAGCTTAGGTCGGACCGGGGAGCTGTTTTTT. Its protein is CASSLGRTGELFF.

V gene TRBV19 combines with J gene TRBJ1-2; TRBD1 is a possible D gene (6 bases). Between the trimmed V and J ends, which lost 5 bases and 4 bases, there was a span of 14 bases. This CDR3 is built from 14 residues. The germline CDR1 and CDR2 sequences are LNHDA and SQIVND (reference sequence). CDR3 residues: CASSPRTAIYGYTF. The CDR3 DNA is TGTGCCAGTAGTCCCCGGACAGCCATCTATGGCTACACCTTC.

The rearrangement links TRBV10-3 to TRBJ1-5; D unresolved. Germline values: CDR1 ENHRY, CDR2 SYGVKD. The germline V and J ends were trimmed by 2 bases and 6 bases, with 11 bases remaining between them. The CDR3 has 14 amino acids. CDR3 sequence reads: CAISERGFGQPQHF. The CDR3 DNA sequence: TGTGCCATCAGTGAGCGGGGTTTTGGTCAGCCCCAGCATTTT.

The chain is built from TRBV14 and TRBJ1-1; 8 bases match TRBD1. V lost 2 bases and J lost 6; bases outside the gene matches: 8. The CDR3 loop spans 15 amino acids. The V gene's germline CDR1 is SGHDN and CDR2 FVKESK. CDR3 sequence: CASSQTGQGMSEAFF. CDR3 bases: TGTGCCAGCAGCCAAACCGGACAGGGTATGTCTGAAGCTTTCTTT. The full variable domain, rest sourced from reference TRBV14 and TRBJ1-1, is EAGVTQFPSHSVIEKGQTVTLRCDPISGHDNLYWYRRVMGKEIKFLLHFVKESKQDESGMPNNRFLAERTGGTYSTLKVQPAELEDSGVYFCASSQTGQGMSEAFFGQGTRLTVV.

In its sample, this clone was seen once. The gene calls are TRBV10-2 and TRBJ2-5, with a weak D call TRBD2 (7 bases). This CDR3 is built from 12 residues. V shed 8 bases and J shed 5 bases, with 12 bases lying between them. From germline, CDR1 is WSHSY and CDR2 SAAADI. The CDR3 DNA is TGCGCCAGCGGGGGGGGCCTTGAGACCCAGTACTTC. The encoded protein is CASGGGLETQYF.

This chain uses TRBV5-1 with TRBJ1-6; TRBD1 is a possible D gene (5 bases). Between the trimmed V and J ends, which lost 1 base and 6 bases, there was a span of 11 bases. CDR1 and CDR2 from the germline V gene are SGHRS and YFSETQ. The CDR3 contains 15 residues. DNA of the CDR3: TGCGCCAGCAGCTTGATCGGGGGTTTTAATTCACCCCTCCACTTT. Its translation is CASSLIGGFNSPLHF. The full variable domain, with the rest looked up from reference TRBV5-1 and TRBJ1-6, is KAGVTQTPRYLIKTRGQQVTLSCSPISGHRSVSWYQQTPGQGLQFLFEYFSETQRNKGNFPGRFSGRQFSNSRSEMNVSTLELGDSALYLCASSLIGGFNSPLHFGNGTRLTVT.